Listed here are 8 T cell receptor beta chains from one sample, sequenced in a study of T cells in Graves' hyperthyroidism and ophthalmopathy. RNA transcripts were the template for amplifying TCR beta CDR3 regions. HTBI primers were used for first-round RT-PCR of the TCR CDR3. TCRdb independently ran MiXCR on the multiplex PCR reads; one entry per CDR3 protein. The sample shows about 590,000 distinct CDR3 sequences, approximately 15% of them seen only once. Sequencing input: blood. All receptors derive from a woman younger than 30 with Graves' ophthalmopathy.

This clonotype was found many times. V usage is TRBV9 and J usage is TRBJ1-1; no clear D gene. Germline CDR1 SGDLS, CDR2 YYNGEE. The CDR3 runs to 14 residues. Trimming removed 0 bases from V and 0 bases from J, with 6 bases in between. The CDR3 bases are TGTGCCAGCAGCGTAGCGCAACTGAACACTGAAGCTTTCTTT. It yields the protein CASSVAQLNTEAFF.

The CDR3 nucleotides read TGTGCCAGCCAAAAAAATGGGATCCACAGGGGGCAGGAAGCTTTCTTT. This translates into CASQKNGIHRGQEAFF. The chain is built from TRBV6-2 or TRBV6-3 and TRBJ1-1; TRBD1 matches 9 bases. Germline CDR1 MNHEY, CDR2 SVGEGT. J lost 8 bases, V lost 8 bases, and 18 bases had no gene match. CDR3 length: 16 residues.

This clonotype showed up many times. This chain uses TRBV6-1 with TRBJ2-7; TRBD2 agrees at 13 bases. V dropped 5 bases and J dropped 4; count of bases not matched to a gene: 8. The CDR3 runs to 16 residues. CDR1 is MNHNS and CDR2 is SASEGT in the germline V gene. The CDR3, as DNA: TGTGCCAGCAGTTATTTCGGGACTAGCGGGAAGTACGAGCAGTACTTC. Translating gives CASSYFGTSGKYEQYF.

For this clonotype: A read error may be the cause here, since a much bigger clone is one base away. The genes are TRBV29-1 and TRBJ1-1, with D unresolved. The CDR3 sequence is 13 residues long. Trimming pared 8 bases from V and 0 bases from J, leaving 13 bases between. Looked up from germline, CDR1 is SQVTM and CDR2 is ANQGSEA. Written as DNA, the CDR3 is TGCAGCCTTAAAGCCCGATTGAACACTGAAGCTTTCTTT. Translated: CSLKARLNTEAFF. Combining the CDR3 with reference TRBV29-1 and TRBJ1-1 gives the whole variable domain SAVISQKPSRDICQRGTSLTIQCQVDSQVTMMFWYRQQPGQSLTLIATANQGSEATYESGFVIDKFPISRPNLTFSTLTVSNMSPEDSSIYLCSLKARLNTEAFFGQGTRLTVV.

The chain employs TRBV18 and TRBJ2-2; TRBD1 aligns across 9 bases. After removal of 1 base from V and 4 bases from J, the junction contained 4 bases not matched to a gene. CDR1 KGHSH and CDR2 LQKENI come from the germline V gene. CDR3 size: 16 residues. The CDR3 nucleotides read TGTGCCAGCTCACCACGGACAGGGGATTCCACCGGGGAGCTGTTTTTT. This codes for CASSPRTGDSTGELFF.

The V and J genes are TRBV9 and TRBJ2-7; D not resolved. This CDR3 comprises 14 residues. V was cut by 0 bases and J by 6 bases, with 13 bases left in between. Germline V gene sequence: CDR1 SGDLS, CDR2 YYNGEE. DNA of the CDR3: TGTGCCAGCAGCGTAGGTGGGCCTTGGGGCGAGCAGTACTTC. Its translation is CASSVGGPWGEQYF.

This clonotype has a count of ten or more. The J gene is TRBJ2-5, the V gene TRBV20-1; 13 bases align to TRBD2. The junction had 12 bases not matched to a gene; V was cut back by 6 bases and J by 5 bases. The germline V gene encodes CDR1 DFQATT and CDR2 SNEGSKA (reference sequence). The CDR3 contains 16 residues. The CDR3 DNA is TGCAGTGCCCCCGGGACTAGCGGGATTTACTTGGAGACCCAGTACTTC. Amino acids: CSAPGTSGIYLETQYF.

This clonotype showed up just a few times. This rearrangement joins TRBV5-1 to TRBJ2-1; 13 bases are a match to TRBD2. The CDR3 extends over 17 amino acids. Germline V gene data show CDR1 as SGHRS and CDR2 as YFSETQ. J was trimmed by 6 bases and V by 4 bases; bases with no gene match: 10. Written as DNA, the CDR3 is TGCGCCAGCAGCCCGACTCGGACTAGCGGGAGAGGCAATGAGCAGTTCTTC. Encoded protein: CASSPTRTSGRGNEQFF. Full variable domain (missing parts from reference TRBV5-1 and TRBJ2-1): KAGVTQTPRYLIKTRGQQVTLSCSPISGHRSVSWYQQTPGQGLQFLFEYFSETQRNKGNFPGRFSGRQFSNSRSEMNVSTLELGDSALYLCASSPTRTSGRGNEQFFGPGTRLTVL.